The 5 T cell receptor beta chains in this list originate from one sample, sequenced in a study of T cell repertoires in cytomegalovirus infection. TCRdb reprocessed the reads via MiXCR and lists one record per CDR3 protein. The repertoire holds about 340,000 distinct CDR3 sequences, with 25% to 35% as singletons. Antigens for these TCRs are unknown. Material: cultured PBMCs, obtained from culture after CMV antigen stimulation. Receptors originate from a human donor in good health (CMV status not recorded). Some clones in this sample may be carry-over from other donors' samples.

This clonotype was found a few times. The rearrangement links TRBV7-2 to TRBJ1-6; D remains unclear. Trimming took 1 base from V and 0 from J, leaving 4 bases between them. CDR1 and CDR2 from the germline V gene are SGHTA and FQGNSA. This CDR3 has 15 amino acids. The CDR3 nucleotides are TGTGCCAGCAGCTTAGAGAGCTCCTATAATTCACCCCTCCACTTT. Translated, it gives CASSLESSYNSPLHF.

V and J are TRBV5-4 and TRBJ2-3, with 12 bases that match TRBD1. The CDR3 has 15 residues. Germline-derived CDR1 and CDR2 are SGHNT and YYREEE (reference sequence). V lost 4 bases and J lost 8; bases outside the gene matches: 8. The chain's CDR3 is CASSPGTGGAGTQYF. As DNA, the CDR3 is TGTGCCAGCAGCCCCGGGACAGGGGGCGCAGGTACGCAGTATTTT. Using reference TRBV5-4 and TRBJ2-3 for the parts outside the CDR3, the full variable domain is ETGVTQSPTHLIKTRGQQVTLRCSSQSGHNTVSWYQQALGQGPQFIFQYYREEENGRGNFPPRFSGLQFPNYSSELNVNALELDDSALYLCASSPGTGGAGTQYFGPGTRLTVL.

In this sample, this clonotype turned up a few times. The CDR3 region is CAISPPALREGRNTIYF. For the CDR3, the DNA is TGTGCCATCAGCCCACCGGCCCTCAGGGAAGGTAGAAACACCATATATTTT. The rearrangement links TRBV10-3 to TRBJ1-3; tentative D call: TRBD1 (5 bases). V was cut by 6 bases and J by 5 bases, with 23 bases left in between. Germline V CDR1 and CDR2: ENHRY, SYGVKD. CDR3 length equals 17 residues.

The chain links TRBV19 to TRBJ2-2; TRBD1 is a possible D gene (5 bases). The length of the CDR3 is 14 residues. The V gene lost 0 bases and the J gene lost 7 bases, with 9 bases spanning the gap. Germline loops: CDR1 LNHDA, CDR2 SQIVND (reference sequence). The CDR3: CASSIDRTIGELFF. DNA of the CDR3: TGTGCCAGTAGTATAGATCGGACAATCGGGGAGCTGTTTTTT.

Only a few counts were recorded for this clonotype. V is TRBV20-1 and J is TRBJ2-3; tentative D call: TRBD2 (7 bases). This CDR3 contains 14 residues. V was shortened by 0 bases and J by 6 bases, with 13 bases between the two germline ends. CDR1 DFQATT and CDR2 SNEGSKA come from the germline V gene (reference sequence). CDR3 in DNA: TGCAGTGCTAGAGATCTGGGGGGGCTGGATACGCAGTATTTT. This gives the protein CSARDLGGLDTQYF.